This T cell receptor beta chain was sequenced in a study of cytomegalovirus exposure and HLA in healthy donors. PCR involved 60 Vbeta and 13 Jbeta primers. Per the original methods: Unique TCR beta chains totaled about 78 million in a later count, with roughly 11 million of them shared. Repertoires were generated with immunoSEQ multiplex PCR, while TCRdb's copy carries only in-frame clones and drops some. D and trimming were read from the DNA, whereas the V and J calls and clone size are those reported in that table. The table shows around 170,000 clones, with approximately 71% occurring only once. The source is a girl aged 10 to 17 in good health and CMV-seronegative. Input material: PBMCs.

The CDR3 spells CASSQEGGDSHMNTEAFF. The CDR3 DNA reads as TGTGCCAGCAGCCAAGAAGGGGGCGACAGCCATATGAACACTGAAGCTTTCTTT. J is TRBJ1-1 and V is TRBV4-2; 7 bases fit TRBD1. Germline V gene lookup returns CDR1 LGHNA and CDR2 YNFKEQ. The CDR3 spans 18 residues. Unmatched junction bases numbered 10, after V lost 0 bases and J lost 0 bases.